The next 32 T cell receptor beta chains were all read from a single sample in a study of blood T cell repertoires in COVID-19. The protocol was immunoSEQ multiplex PCR, while the TCRdb copy is restricted to in-frame clones and leaves out a portion. The table shows approximately 190,000 clones, with about four fifths occurring only once. The sample comprised peripheral blood. The receptors were sampled from a woman aged 70-85 years with active or convalescent COVID-19.

The rearrangement links TRBV12-2 to TRBJ2-3; no DNA check was done on the table's D call, TRBD1. TRBV12-2 is shown as a pseudogene. This CDR3 has 15 amino acids. In DNA, the CDR3 is TGTGCAAGTCGCCTCGGGACAGGGGGCGAAGATACGCAGTATTTT. It translates to CASRLGTGGEDTQYF.

DNA for the CDR3: TGTGCCAGTAGTATGGGGGGGAACACCGGGGAGCTGTTTTTT. Translated: CASSMGGNTGELFF. The chain couples TRBV19 to TRBJ2-2; possibly TRBD2 for D (6 bases). Germline CDR1 LNHDA, CDR2 SQIVND (reference sequence). V lost 3 bases and J lost 1, with 6 bases in between. The CDR3 covers 14 residues. The variable domain in full, with the rest retrieved from reference TRBV19 and TRBJ2-2, is DGGITQSPKYLFRKEGQNVTLSCEQNLNHDAMYWYRQDPGQGLRLIYYSQIVNDFQKGDIAEGYSVSREKKESFPLTVTSAQKNPTAFYLCASSMGGNTGELFFGEGSRLTVL.

V gene TRBV5-1 combines with J gene TRBJ1-1; D may be TRBD1 (5 bases). Germline V gene lookup returns CDR1 SGHRS and CDR2 YFSETQ. The germline V and J ends were trimmed by 4 bases and 4 bases, with 8 bases remaining between them. This CDR3 spans 12 amino acids. The chain's CDR3 is CASSRGGTEAFF. DNA for the CDR3: TGCGCCAGCAGCCGGGGGGGCACTGAAGCTTTCTTT.

This clone has only one observation. The chain links TRBV28 to TRBJ1-5; D unclear. CDR1 MDHEN and CDR2 SYDVKM come from the germline V gene. The CDR3 has 14 amino acids. V dropped 2 bases and J dropped 3 bases, with 8 bases sitting between them. This CDR3 reads CASSLEGNNQPQHF. The CDR3 DNA reads TGTGCCAGCAGTTTAGAGGGTAACAATCAGCCCCAGCATTTT.

The rearrangement joins TRBV5-6 to TRBJ2-7, with 10 nucleotides matching TRBD1. The CDR3 contains 17 residues. Germline assignment: CDR1 SGHDT and CDR2 YYEEEE. The junction had 13 bases not matched to a gene; V was cut back by 4 bases and J by 3 bases. The chain's CDR3 is CASSALDRGPNRYEQYF. The CDR3 DNA follows: TGTGCCAGCAGCGCTTTAGACAGGGGGCCTAATCGCTACGAGCAGTACTTC.

The chain links TRBV23-1 to TRBJ1-1, with D possibly TRBD1 on 5 matching bases. TRBV23-1 is reported as an ORF; its role is uncertain. V lost 0 bases and J 7 bases, leaving 12 bases between the germline ends. The CDR3 length is 14 residues. The CDR3 protein is CASSQSGGRGEAFF. The CDR3 DNA follows: TGCGCCAGCAGTCAATCGGGGGGGAGGGGTGAAGCTTTCTTT.

V gene TRBV28 combines with J gene TRBJ2-3; 7 bases agree with TRBD1. The CDR3 consists of 13 residues. Trimming at V came to 10 bases and at J to 4 bases, leaving 8 bases not matched to a gene. CDR1 is MDHEN, CDR2 SYDVKM, per germline. CDR3 in DNA: TGTGCCACCAACAGAGGGGGCTCAGATACGCAGTATTTT. Its protein product is CATNRGGSDTQYF.

The V call is TRBV9, the J call TRBJ2-5; D perhaps matches TRBD2 (7 bases). Trimming removed 0 bases at V and 7 bases at J, with 16 bases between. This CDR3 is built from 15 residues. CDR1 SGDLS and CDR2 YYNGEE come from the germline V gene. The CDR3 bases are TGTGCCAGCAGCGTAGATCACGGGGGGCGCGGGACCCAGTACTTC. Translated: CASSVDHGGRGTQYF.

This sequence joins TRBV19 and TRBJ2-1, with 7 bases identical to TRBD1. V shed 3 bases and J 10 bases; nucleotides not matched to a gene: 12. Germline values: CDR1 LNHDA, CDR2 SQIVND (reference sequence). The CDR3 spans 15 residues. CDR3 in amino acids: CASSITGDSLGEQFF. The CDR3 bases are TGTGCCAGTAGTATTACAGGGGATAGCTTGGGAGAGCAGTTCTTC. Variable domain in full (rest from reference TRBV19 and TRBJ2-1): DGGITQSPKYLFRKEGQNVTLSCEQNLNHDAMYWYRQDPGQGLRLIYYSQIVNDFQKGDIAEGYSVSREKKESFPLTVTSAQKNPTAFYLCASSITGDSLGEQFFGPGTRLTVL.

CDR3 nucleotide sequence: TGTGCCAGCAGTCTCCCCTCGGAGCAGTACTTC. Translating gives CASSLPSEQYF. The chain has TRBV27 and TRBJ2-7; unclear D gene. The CDR3 covers 11 residues. Germline V gene data show CDR1 as MNHEY and CDR2 as SMNVEV (reference sequence). V was shortened by 5 bases and J by 7 bases, with 9 bases between the two germline ends.

V usage is TRBV19 and J usage is TRBJ2-7; D is perhaps TRBD1 (6 bases). Trimming took off 10 bases at V and 0 bases at J, with 10 bases between the two ends. The germline V gene encodes CDR1 LNHDA and CDR2 SQIVND (reference sequence). The CDR3 loop spans 12 amino acids. The CDR3 sequence is CATSQGSYEQYF. The CDR3 DNA reads TGTGCCACCTCACAGGGCTCCTACGAGCAGTACTTC.

The rearrangement joins TRBV5-4 to TRBJ2-1, with 8 bases aligning to TRBD1. V trimming: 4 bases; J trimming: 8 bases; junction bases outside the gene matches: 11. From germline, CDR1 is SGHNT and CDR2 YYREEE (reference sequence). The CDR3 runs 15 residues. The CDR3 bases are TGTGCCAGCAGCCCGGTCAGGACAGGGTTAGATGAGCAGTTCTTC. This sequence encodes CASSPVRTGLDEQFF.

This chain links TRBV5-1 with TRBJ1-2, with 9 bases fitting TRBD1. Trimming cost V 4 bases and J 7 bases; bases outside gene matches: 5. Germline V gene lookup returns CDR1 SGHRS and CDR2 YFSETQ. The CDR3 extends over 13 amino acids. The DNA of the CDR3 is TGCGCCAGCAGCCTGGAGACAGGGGGTGGCTACACCTTC. It yields the protein CASSLETGGGYTF.

This chain connects TRBV1 to TRBJ2-1; the table assigns TRBD2, which was not confirmed against the DNA. TRBV1 is a pseudogene locus. The length of the CDR3 is 15 residues. The CDR3 DNA reads TGCACCAGCACAAAAGCGGAGACCACCTACAATGAGCAGTTCTTC. Translating it yields CTSTKAETTYNEQFF.

The chain recombines TRBV30 with TRBJ1-1; tentative D call: TRBD1 (5 bases). The CDR3 is 13 residues long. Germline V gene lookup returns CDR1 GTSNPN and CDR2 SVGIG (reference sequence). V lost 2 bases, J lost 5 bases, and 12 bases lay in between. The CDR3 region has the DNA TGTGCCTGGAGTCATGGGAGGGGAACTGAAGCTTTCTTT. It translates to CAWSHGRGTEAFF.

The CDR3 DNA is TGTGCCAGCAGCGTAGCACCAGGGGGCCAGCCCCAGCATTTT. The encoded protein is CASSVAPGGQPQHF. This chain joins TRBV9 and TRBJ1-5; 8 bases are shared with TRBD1. The germline gives CDR1 SGDLS, CDR2 YYNGEE. Trimming at V came to 0 bases and at J to 7 bases, leaving 3 bases not matched to a gene. CDR3 length: 14 amino acids. Based on the CDR3 plus reference TRBV9 and TRBJ1-5, the full variable domain is DSGVTQTPKHLITATGQRVTLRCSPRSGDLSVYWYQQSLDQGLQFLIQYYNGEERAKGNILERFSAQQFPDLHSELNLSSLELGDSALYFCASSVAPGGQPQHFGDGTRLSIL.

The CDR3 DNA sequence: TGCAGTGCTAGAGATCTAGTGGAGCAGTTCTTC. It is translated as CSARDLVEQFF. This chain uses TRBV20-1 with TRBJ2-1; D gene uncertain. Deletions cut 0 bases from V and 10 bases from J, with 7 bases between. There are 11 residues in the CDR3. Germline V gene lookup returns CDR1 DFQATT and CDR2 SNEGSKA (reference sequence).

The chain carries TRBV6-5 and TRBJ1-3, with D unresolved. With 0 bases removed from V and 9 bases from J, the gap between germline ends came to 15 bases. The CDR3 consists of 15 residues. The V gene's germline CDR1 is MNHEY and CDR2 SVGAGI. CDR3 in DNA: TGTGCCAGCAGTTACTCGTTCACCCAACCTAGCACCATATATTTT. This sequence encodes CASSYSFTQPSTIYF.

V gene TRBV27 combines with J gene TRBJ2-3, with 8 bases identical to TRBD2. The trim removed 2 bases at V and 4 bases at J, leaving 5 bases unmatched. This CDR3 has 15 amino acids. Germline V lookup: CDR1 MNHEY, CDR2 SMNVEV (reference sequence). The CDR3, as DNA: TGTGCCAGCAGTTTAAGGGCGGGAGGTGCAGATACGCAGTATTTT. The encoded protein is CASSLRAGGADTQYF.

This chain uses TRBV7-9 with TRBJ1-2; D remains ambiguous. This CDR3 comprises 12 residues. Trimming left V 5 bases short and J 2 bases short, with 6 bases between. The V gene's germline CDR1 is SEHNR and CDR2 FQNEAQ (reference sequence). This CDR3 is CASSTTNYGYTF. In nucleotides, the CDR3 is TGTGCCAGCAGCACAACAAACTATGGCTACACCTTC.

The CDR3 nucleotides are TGTGCCAGCAGCACGCCTGGACTCCAGGCCGATGAGCAGTTCTTC. It translates to CASSTPGLQADEQFF. This chain connects TRBV3-1 (or the pseudogene TRBV3-2) to TRBJ2-1; weak D call: TRBD2 (5 bases). The CDR3 loop spans 15 amino acids. Trimming stripped 5 bases from V and 8 bases from J, with 19 bases between. Germline CDR1 LGHDT, CDR2 YNNKEL (reference sequence).

The rearrangement uses TRBV15 and TRBJ2-1; 13 nucleotides line up with TRBD2. CDR3 length: 18 amino acids. V dropped 2 bases and J dropped 6; count of bases not matched to a gene: 10. Germline V gene lookup returns CDR1 LNHNV and CDR2 YYDKDF (reference sequence). CDR3 bases: TGTGCCACCAGCAGATCAGATCCGGGACTAGCGGGGTCCAATGAGCAGTTCTTC. This codes for CATSRSDPGLAGSNEQFF.

The chain carries TRBV5-5 and TRBJ2-7; tentatively, D is TRBD1 (5 bases). CDR1 and CDR2 (germline): SGHKS, YYEKEE (reference sequence). Trimming took off 6 bases at V and 3 bases at J, with 10 bases between the two ends. The CDR3 covers 12 residues. The CDR3 region is CASTTQGYEQYF. The CDR3 DNA reads as TGTGCCAGCACCACCCAGGGCTACGAGCAGTACTTC.

The chain is built from TRBV15 and TRBJ1-1; D remains ambiguous. Germline loops: CDR1 LNHNV, CDR2 YYDKDF (reference sequence). With 3 bases removed from V and 1 base from J, the gap between germline ends came to 9 bases. The CDR3 runs to 14 residues. DNA of the CDR3: TGTGCCACCAGCAGGCGGAGACGGAACACTGAAGCTTTCTTT. Its translation is CATSRRRRNTEAFF.

This clone showed up just a few times. In the same sample, other DNA sequences code for this CDR3. The V gene is TRBV7-9, the J gene TRBJ2-3; 8 bases are a match to TRBD2. The CDR3 length is 16 residues. CDR1 is SEHNR, CDR2 FQNEAQ, per germline (reference sequence). Trimming removed 5 bases from V and 4 bases from J; junction bases left unmatched: 11. The CDR3 is CASSPRGRGRSDTQYF. CDR3 sequence (DNA): TGTGCCAGCAGCCCAAGGGGCCGCGGGAGGTCAGATACGCAGTATTTT.

This clone has a handful of counts. V is TRBV5-6 and J is TRBJ2-1, with D possibly being TRBD2 (7 bases). The CDR3 extends over 12 amino acids. V dropped 2 bases and J dropped 9 bases, with 9 bases sitting between them. Germline V gene sequence: CDR1 SGHDT, CDR2 YYEEEE. CDR3 amino acids: CASSFGGAEQFF. For the CDR3, the DNA is TGTGCCAGCAGCTTTGGGGGGGCTGAGCAGTTCTTC.

This sequence joins TRBV7-2 and TRBJ2-2; 10 bases fit TRBD2. V lost 3 bases and J lost 2; bases outside the gene matches: 9. The CDR3 consists of 18 residues. CDR1 and CDR2 from the germline V gene are SGHTA and FQGNSA. The chain's CDR3 is CASSLLGLAVVNTGELFF. CDR3 coding DNA: TGTGCCAGCAGCTTGCTCGGACTAGCGGTTGTCAACACCGGGGAGCTGTTTTTT.

The chain joins TRBV28 to TRBJ2-5, with TRBD1 matching over 8 bases. J gave up 5 bases and V 4 bases, and 3 bases lay outside the gene matches. The germline gives CDR1 MDHEN, CDR2 SYDVKM. This CDR3 is built from 13 residues. CDR3 coding DNA: TGTGCCAGCAGTTGGACAGGGAGGGAGACCCAGTACTTC. This gives the protein CASSWTGRETQYF.

The chain links TRBV19 to TRBJ2-7; 13 bases are a match to TRBD2. This CDR3 has 15 residues. Germline loops: CDR1 LNHDA, CDR2 SQIVND (reference sequence). The V segment lost 4 bases and the J segment 4 bases; nucleotides outside the gene matches: 4. CDR3 bases: TGTGCCAGTAGTAGGACTAGCGGGAGCTGGTACGAGCAGTACTTC. It is translated as CASSRTSGSWYEQYF.

The V gene is TRBV7-2, the J gene TRBJ1-1, with D possibly matching TRBD1 (5 bases). Trimming removed 2 bases from V and 4 bases from J, with 14 bases in between. This CDR3 is 15 amino acids long. Germline values: CDR1 SGHTA, CDR2 FQGNSA. CDR3 loop: CASSLIQGWGTEAFF. CDR3 sequence (DNA): TGTGCCAGCAGCTTAATTCAGGGTTGGGGCACTGAAGCTTTCTTT.

The genes are TRBV5-6 and TRBJ2-5; the match to TRBD2 covers 8 bases. V shed 1 base, J shed 4 bases, and the junction held 6 bases outside the gene matches. This CDR3 comprises 15 residues. Looked up from germline, CDR1 is SGHDT and CDR2 is YYEEEE. CDR3 loop: CASSLIMAGGETQYF. The CDR3, as DNA: TGTGCCAGCAGCTTGATTATGGCGGGAGGAGAGACCCAGTACTTC.

This chain uses TRBV18 with TRBJ2-7, with a tentative D call TRBD2 (5 bases). In germline, CDR1 is KGHSH, CDR2 LQKENI. The CDR3 is 14 residues long. V was cut by 4 bases and J by 3 bases, with 13 bases left in between. CDR3 region: CASSHPLGGYEQYF. CDR3 nucleotide sequence: TGTGCCAGCTCACATCCGCTCGGAGGCTACGAGCAGTACTTC.